Sequencing of this T cell receptor (beta chain) was carried out in a study of blood T cell repertoires in COVID-19. The junction had 11 bases not matched to a gene; V was cut back by 7 bases and J by 6 bases. The CDR3 totals 15 residues. Germline assignment: CDR1 LNHDA and CDR2 SQIVND (reference sequence). Repertoires were generated with immunoSEQ multiplex PCR, while TCRdb's copy carries only in-frame clones and drops some. In the table there are about 190,000 clones, 70% to 85% of which are singletons. The rearrangement uses TRBV19 and TRBJ2-1; 8 bases fit TRBD1. The clonotype originates from a woman aged 45-65 years with acute or convalescent COVID-19. The sequencing input was peripheral blood. The CDR3 loop reads CASNTGDRWSNEQFF. DNA of the CDR3: TGTGCCAGTAATACTGGGGACAGGTGGTCCAATGAGCAGTTCTTC.